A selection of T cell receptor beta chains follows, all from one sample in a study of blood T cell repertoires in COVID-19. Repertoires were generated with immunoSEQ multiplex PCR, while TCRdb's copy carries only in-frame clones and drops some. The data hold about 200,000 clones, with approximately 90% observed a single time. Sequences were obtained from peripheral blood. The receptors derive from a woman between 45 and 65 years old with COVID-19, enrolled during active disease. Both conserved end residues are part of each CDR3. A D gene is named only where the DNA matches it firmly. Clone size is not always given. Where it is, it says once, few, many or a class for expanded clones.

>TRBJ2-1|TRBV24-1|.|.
TGTGCCACCATTGGCGGGGAAGGTGATAATGAGCAGTTCTTC
CATIGGEGDNEQFF
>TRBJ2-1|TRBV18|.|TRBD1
TGTGCCAGCTCACCTTCCGGGACAGGGTTTGGAGATGAGCAGTTCTTC
CASSPSGTGFGDEQFF
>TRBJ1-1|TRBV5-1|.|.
TGCGCCAGCAGCGAGCAAGGGGCCACTGAAGCTTTCTTT
CASSEQGATEAFF
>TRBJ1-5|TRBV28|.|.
TGTGCCAGCAGTTCAAACAGGGAAAGCAATCAGCCCCAGCATTTT
CASSSNRESNQPQHF
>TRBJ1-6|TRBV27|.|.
TGTGCCAGCAGTTCGCCAGGGAAAGGTTCACCCCTCCACTTT
CASSSPGKGSPLHF
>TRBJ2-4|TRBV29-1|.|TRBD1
TGCAGCGTGTCACCCAGGGGGTGGGGGGCCAAAAACATTCAGTACTTC
CSVSPRGWGAKNIQYF
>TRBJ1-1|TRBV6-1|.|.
TGTGCCAGCAGTGAAGGCAGGGGTAGCACTGAAGCTTTCTTT
CASSEGRGSTEAFF
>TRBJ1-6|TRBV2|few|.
TGTGCCAGCGGACTGGACTTAGATTCACCCCTCCACTTT
CASGLDLDSPLHF
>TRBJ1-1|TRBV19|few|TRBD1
TGTGCCAGTAGTATAGGGGGACAGAGGGTGAACACTGAAGCTTTCTTT
CASSIGGQRVNTEAFF
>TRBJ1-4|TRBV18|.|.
TGTGCCAGCTCACCATCCGCGGCAGAAAAACTGTTTTTT
CASSPSAAEKLFF
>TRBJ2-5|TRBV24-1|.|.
TGTGCCATCGGGGGAAATTTGGTAGAGACCCAGTACTTC
CAIGGNLVETQYF
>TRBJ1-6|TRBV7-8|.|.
TGTGCCAGCAGCTTAGTCGGGCAGGGAAATTCACCCCTCCACTTT
CASSLVGQGNSPLHF
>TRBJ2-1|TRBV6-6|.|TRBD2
TGTGCCAGCAAGACTAGCTTCTTATACAATGAGCAGTTCTTC
CASKTSFLYNEQFF
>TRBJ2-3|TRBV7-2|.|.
TGTGCCACTGGGGCGGGGCTAACAGATACGCAGTATTTT
CATGAGLTDTQYF
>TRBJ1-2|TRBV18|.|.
TGTGCCAGCTCACCACGCCAGGATGGCTACACCTTC
CASSPRQDGYTF
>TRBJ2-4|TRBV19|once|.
TGTGCCAGTAGTATACTACTAGCCAAAAACATTCAGTACTTC
CASSILLAKNIQYF
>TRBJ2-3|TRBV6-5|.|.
TGTGCCAGCAGGGGACCGGGAGCAAGGCCAGATACGCAGTATTTT
CASRGPGARPDTQYF
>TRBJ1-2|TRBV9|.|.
TGTGCCAGCAGCGGGCGGGAAGGGGGCTACACCTTC
CASSGREGGYTF
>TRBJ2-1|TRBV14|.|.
TGTGCCAGCAGCCAAGGAGGCAACTTCCACAATGAGCAGTTCTTC
CASSQGGNFHNEQFF
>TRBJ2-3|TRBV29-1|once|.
TGCAGCGGGTCCTACGTGGGCAGCACAGATACGCAGTATTTT
CSGSYVGSTDTQYF
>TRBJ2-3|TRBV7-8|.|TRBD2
TGTGCCAGCAGCTTACCATCTAGCGGGGGGGCCCCAGATACGCAGTATTTT
CASSLPSSGGAPDTQYF
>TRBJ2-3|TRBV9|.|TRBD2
TGTGCCAGCAGCGACGAGCGGGAGACGACTAGCACAGATACGCAGTATTTT
CASSDERETTSTDTQYF
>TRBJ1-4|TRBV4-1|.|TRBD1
TGCGCCAGCAGCCAAGAGTATCTGACAGGGGAGTATGAAAAACTGTTTTTT
CASSQEYLTGEYEKLFF
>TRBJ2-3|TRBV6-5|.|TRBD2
TGTGCCAGCAGTTCCCTGACTGGCGGGGGGGCTGGGCCGCAGTATTTT
CASSSLTGGGAGPQYF
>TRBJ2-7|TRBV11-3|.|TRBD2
TGTGCCAGCAGCCCGGGACTAGCGGGGAACCACGAGCAGTACTTC
CASSPGLAGNHEQYF
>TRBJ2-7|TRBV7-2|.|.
TGTGCCAGCAGCTTCCGGGACTCCTACGAGCAGTACTTC
CASSFRDSYEQYF
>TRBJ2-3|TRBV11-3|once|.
TGTGCCAGCAGCTTAGGCAGGGGAAGAACGCAGTATTTT
CASSLGRGRTQYF